What follows are 3 T cell receptor beta chains derived from one specimen sequenced in a study of T cell responses to AZD1222 COVID-19 vaccine. Sequencing was performed with immunoSEQ multiplex PCR; in TCRdb, only in-frame clones are kept and a portion is missing. Here the sample spans roughly 120,000 clones, around 88% being singletons. Here the sequenced sample was peripheral blood, taken on day 0 of AZD1222 vaccination. These receptors all stem from an adult in good health.

The J gene is TRBJ2-7, the V gene TRBV10-3, with a possible D match to TRBD1 (5 bases). CDR1 and CDR2 from the germline V gene are ENHRY and SYGVKD. This CDR3 contains 12 residues. V lost 2 bases to trimming and J lost 3 bases, with 5 bases between them. The CDR3 spells CAISEDSYEQYF. CDR3 sequence (DNA): TGTGCCATCAGTGAGGACAGCTACGAGCAGTACTTC.

Only one count was recorded for this clone. This sequence joins TRBV9 and TRBJ1-1, with D unresolved. CDR3 size: 15 residues. V lost 3 bases, J lost 0 bases, and 12 bases lay in between. In germline, CDR1 is SGDLS, CDR2 YYNGEE. The CDR3 protein is CASSGGPGMNTEAFF. The CDR3, as DNA: TGTGCCAGCAGCGGCGGACCGGGAATGAACACTGAAGCTTTCTTT.

In its sample, this clone was seen once. The gene calls are TRBV7-9 and TRBJ1-2; 7 positions agree with TRBD1. The junction had 10 bases not matched to a gene; V was cut back by 5 bases and J by 4 bases. CDR1 SEHNR and CDR2 FQNEAQ come from the germline V gene (reference sequence). This CDR3 region has 15 residues. The CDR3 nucleotides are TGTGCCAGCAGCCTTACCGGGACAGAGCGCTATGGCTACACCTTC. Translation: CASSLTGTERYGYTF.